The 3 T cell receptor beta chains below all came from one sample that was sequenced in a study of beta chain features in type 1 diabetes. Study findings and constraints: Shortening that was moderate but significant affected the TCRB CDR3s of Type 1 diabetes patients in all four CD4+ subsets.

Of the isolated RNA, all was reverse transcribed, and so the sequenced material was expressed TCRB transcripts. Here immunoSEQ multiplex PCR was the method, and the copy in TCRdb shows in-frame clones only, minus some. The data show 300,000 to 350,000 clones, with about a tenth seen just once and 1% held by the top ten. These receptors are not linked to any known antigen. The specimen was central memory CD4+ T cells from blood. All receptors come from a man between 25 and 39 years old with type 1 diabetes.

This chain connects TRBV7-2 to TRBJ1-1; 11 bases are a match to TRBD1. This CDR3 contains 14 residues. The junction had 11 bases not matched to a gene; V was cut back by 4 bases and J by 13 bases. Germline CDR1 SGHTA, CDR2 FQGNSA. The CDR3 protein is CASSSPGQGAAGFF. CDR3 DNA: TGTGCCAGCAGCTCCCCAGGACAGGGGGCAGCAGGTTTCTTT.

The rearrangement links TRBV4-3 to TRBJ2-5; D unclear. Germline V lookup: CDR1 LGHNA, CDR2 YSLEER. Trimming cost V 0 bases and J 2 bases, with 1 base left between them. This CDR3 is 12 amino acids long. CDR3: CASSQDQETQYF. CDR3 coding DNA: TGCGCCAGCAGCCAAGATCAAGAGACCCAGTACTTC.

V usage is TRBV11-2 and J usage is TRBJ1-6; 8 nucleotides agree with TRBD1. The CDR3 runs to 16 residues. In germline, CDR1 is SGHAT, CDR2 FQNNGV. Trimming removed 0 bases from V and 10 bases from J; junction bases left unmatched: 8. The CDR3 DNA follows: TGTGCCAGCAGCTTAGACTCCGGACAGGGTTTCTCACCCCTCCACTTT. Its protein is CASSLDSGQGFSPLHF. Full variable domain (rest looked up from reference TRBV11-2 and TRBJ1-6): EAGVAQSPRYKIIEKRQSVAFWCNPISGHATLYWYQQILGQGPKLLIQFQNNGVVDDSQLPKDRFSAERLKGVDSTLKIQPAKLEDSAVYLCASSLDSGQGFSPLHFGNGTRLTVT.